Each of the 16 T cell receptor beta chains below was sequenced from the same sample in a study of T-cell reconstitution after alpha-beta-depleted transplantation in children. Unique molecular identifiers were used in preparing the TCRbeta library. TCRdb re-derived calls from the PCR reads in MiXCR, one entry per CDR3 protein. The sample has roughly 180,000 distinct CDR3 sequences, more than 14% seen once. Sequenced here: PBMCs from the stem cell graft donor, sampled from the stem cell graft. The receptors derive from a human donor who donated a stem cell graft to a child with acute lymphoblastic leukemia.

CDR3 DNA: TGCGCCAGCAGCTTGAATCCGACTATGTCCTACGAGCAGTACTTC. It is translated as CASSLNPTMSYEQYF. The chain couples TRBV5-1 to TRBJ2-7, with D maybe TRBD2 (5 bases). V was cut by 1 base and J by 1 base, with 12 bases left in between. The CDR3 length is 15 residues. Looked up from germline, CDR1 is SGHRS and CDR2 is YFSETQ.

This clonotype was found many times. The V and J genes are TRBV7-9 and TRBJ2-2; 8 positions match TRBD1. V lost 7 bases, J lost 5 bases, and 6 bases stayed unmatched. This CDR3 region has 14 residues. The germline gives CDR1 SEHNR, CDR2 FQNEAQ (reference sequence). As DNA, the CDR3 is TGTGCCAGCAACCGACAGGGGAGGACCGGGGAGCTGTTTTTT. Residues: CASNRQGRTGELFF.

This clonotype was observed at least ten times. The V and J genes are TRBV11-2 and TRBJ2-4; D unresolved. The ends were cut back, 1 base at V and 4 bases at J, with 14 bases in the middle. The CDR3 runs to 16 residues. CDR1 SGHAT and CDR2 FQNNGV come from the germline V gene. CDR3 in DNA: TGTGCCAGCAGCTTAGTTATAGGACGGGCGAAAAACATTCAGTACTTC. Translating it yields CASSLVIGRAKNIQYF.

This clonotype was recorded at least ten times. V usage is TRBV5-1 and J usage is TRBJ2-3; 9 bases match TRBD1. Germline V gives CDR1 SGHRS, CDR2 YFSETQ. This CDR3 contains 16 residues. With 3 bases clipped from V and 4 bases from J, the junction kept 9 bases outside the gene matches. The CDR3 coding sequence is TGCGCCAGCAGCTGGGGACAGGGCGCCGATTCAGATACGCAGTATTTT. It translates to CASSWGQGADSDTQYF.

This clonotype was counted at least ten times. The chain employs TRBV7-9 and TRBJ2-4; 11 nucleotides agree with TRBD2. The germline gives CDR1 SEHNR, CDR2 FQNEAQ (reference sequence). The CDR3 is made up of 17 amino acids. V lost 1 base to trimming and J lost 2 bases; unmatched junction nucleotides: 4. CDR3 in amino acids: CASSLVTSGRTKNIQYF. The CDR3 coding sequence is TGTGCCAGCAGCTTAGTAACTAGCGGGAGAACCAAAAACATTCAGTACTTC.

In this sample, this clonotype turned up many times. This chain connects TRBV4-1 to TRBJ2-1, with D maybe TRBD2 (5 bases). The germline V gene has CDR1 MGHRA and CDR2 YSYEKL. CDR3 length: 16 amino acids. Trimming took off 7 bases at V and 3 bases at J, with 19 bases between the two ends. CDR3: CASTREASRDYNEQFF. In DNA form, the CDR3 reads TGCGCCAGCACACGTGAGGCTAGCAGAGACTACAATGAGCAGTTCTTC.

This clonotype was picked up many times. J is TRBJ2-2 and V is TRBV5-1, with D possibly TRBD2 on 6 matching bases. V was clipped by 4 bases and J by 1 base, with 8 bases between them. The CDR3 totals 14 residues. Germline V gives CDR1 SGHRS, CDR2 YFSETQ. The CDR3 DNA sequence: TGCGCCAGCAGCCGGGACTTGAACACCGGGGAGCTGTTTTTT. It yields the protein CASSRDLNTGELFF.

This rearrangement joins TRBV28 to TRBJ2-1, with 7 bases aligning to TRBD2. This CDR3 is built from 14 residues. The junction had 5 bases not matched to a gene; V was cut back by 9 bases and J by 0 bases. Looked up from germline, CDR1 is MDHEN and CDR2 is SYDVKM. DNA of the CDR3: TGTGCCAGTCTTCCTAGCGGCTCCTACAATGAGCAGTTCTTC. Its protein product is CASLPSGSYNEQFF.

This clonotype has at least ten counts. The rearrangement joins TRBV5-6 to TRBJ1-2, with 7 bases that match TRBD1. V shed 5 bases, J shed 0 bases, and the junction held 7 bases outside the gene matches. Germline lookup yields CDR1 SGHDT and CDR2 YYEEEE. The CDR3 sequence is 15 residues long. The CDR3 nucleotides read TGTGCCAGCAGGACGACAGGGTCTACTAACTATGGCTACACCTTC. As protein: CASRTTGSTNYGYTF.

About this clonotype: A much larger clone lies a single base off, so this may be a read error. The chain is built from TRBV10-2 and TRBJ2-7; D is perhaps TRBD2 (5 bases). The length of the CDR3 is 15 residues. The germline gives CDR1 WSHSY, CDR2 SAAADI. Trimming stripped 6 bases from V and 2 bases from J, with 17 bases between. DNA for the CDR3: TGCGCCAGCAGAGAAGAGGGAGCCCGGACCTACGAGCAGTACTTC. Amino acids: CASREEGARTYEQYF.

This clonotype was observed a handful of times. This chain joins TRBV5-4 and TRBJ2-2; D gene unclear. V shed 1 base and J shed 7 bases, with 8 bases lying between them. This CDR3 is 13 amino acids long. The germline gives CDR1 SGHNT, CDR2 YYREEE (reference sequence). CDR3 in amino acids: CASSLSVDGELFF. CDR3 coding DNA: TGTGCCAGCAGCTTGTCTGTCGACGGGGAGCTGTTTTTT.

Many counts were recorded for this clonotype. V usage is TRBV12-3 or TRBV12-4 and J usage is TRBJ2-7, with D tentatively TRBD1 or TRBD2 (5 bases each). V lost 3 bases, J lost 5 bases, and 17 bases lay in between. CDR3 length: 15 amino acids. CDR3 bases: TGTGCCAGCAGTTTTTCGGGGCAGGCTGTACACGAGCAGTACTTC. It codes for CASSFSGQAVHEQYF.

The chain combines TRBV19 with TRBJ1-6; TRBD1 aligns across 7 bases. With V trimmed by 3 bases and J by 8 bases, 7 bases remained unmatched. The CDR3 loop spans 15 amino acids. Looked up from germline, CDR1 is LNHDA and CDR2 is SQIVND (reference sequence). CDR3 residues: CASSIRHRGDSPLHF. The CDR3 DNA is TGTGCCAGTAGTATTCGGCACAGGGGCGATTCACCCCTCCACTTT.

The gene calls are TRBV20-1 and TRBJ2-3; TRBD2 is a possible D gene (6 bases). The CDR3 totals 14 residues. Germline V gives CDR1 DFQATT, CDR2 SNEGSKA (reference sequence). Trimming removed 3 bases at V and 0 bases at J, with 10 bases between. The CDR3 DNA is TGCAGTGCTAGCCCGGGGGACAGCACAGATACGCAGTATTTT. This sequence encodes CSASPGDSTDTQYF.

For this clonotype: A much larger clonotype is one base distant, so this may be a read error. The V and J genes are TRBV29-1 and TRBJ1-1; D possibly corresponds to TRBD1 (6 bases). The germline V gene has CDR1 SQVTM and CDR2 ANQGSEA. Trimming removed 4 bases from V and 12 bases from J, with 21 bases in between. CDR3 length: 13 residues. The CDR3 here is CSVAPDRADVSFF. The CDR3 DNA reads TGCAGCGTTGCTCCGGACAGAGCAGATGTATCTTTCTTT.

Remarks on this clonotype: This may stem from a read error, because a much larger clone lies one nucleotide away. The J gene is TRBJ2-1, the V gene TRBV9; D is uncertain. Germline CDR1 and CDR2: SGDLS and YYNGEE. The CDR3 has 14 amino acids. CDR3 in DNA: TGTGCCAGCAGCGTTTCACAGCGTGCAGATGACCAGTTCTTC. Encoded protein: CASSVSQRADDQFF.